This T cell receptor (beta chain) derives from a study of cytomegalovirus exposure and HLA in healthy donors (dated by TCRdb to 2017 to 2019). Regarding the study in general: An earlier analysis of several hundred of the donors reported about 280 Gb of sequence data and 90 million to 120 million unique TCR beta sequences obtained from about 179 million T cells. An early release that covered some 640 HLA-typed donors contained about 290 gigabases of sequencing data and tens of millions of unique TCR sequences. Of the 300 to 450 genotyped donors, 65% to 90% were placed in the genetic ancestry cluster associated with self-reported Caucasian donors. The study aimed to test whether cataloging public T cell receptors could reveal signatures of past pathogen exposure. The study profiled the T cell repertoires of under 700 subjects by immunosequencing and related them to cytomegalovirus serostatus. Along with the approximately 700-subject first cohort, a separate validation cohort of over 90 different subjects was used. High-throughput TCR immunosequencing, statistical association of individual TCRs with disease status, and machine learning were combined to predict cytomegalovirus infection status. A later analysis re-analyzed previously published TCR beta repertoires from roughly 600 donors and added high-resolution HLA genotyping to study TCR occurrence patterns. Rather than using new phenotypic data, the later analysis identified candidate immune exposures from TCR beta sequences and from how often those sequences occurred across donors. In an earlier analysis of more than 550 of the donors, high-throughput TCR beta sequencing was used to judge whether each TCR beta V gene segment behaved as functional or pseudogenic. Donor age, sex, ethnicity and CMV serostatus were compiled together with the repertoire data. Genome-wide SNP genotypes for about 60% of the roughly 700 donors were used in a later genetic analysis, which treated that subset as a discovery cohort. Every discovery cohort repertoire had been produced on one sequencing platform. Both class I and class II loci were covered by HLA typing, at four-digit resolution. The number of typed donors differed by locus: 629-630 for A, B, C, DRB1 and DQB1; some 500 for DQA1; approximately 610 for DPA1; and some 450 for DPB1. A handful of DR-DQ haplotypes were treated as single units for association and clustering because of strong linkage in the cohort. Among about 370 genotyped donors of the cohort, an average of around 240,000 unique TCR beta nucleotide sequences was sequenced per donor, of which 15% to 20% were non-productive. The paper as a whole reports these results and caveats: Most TCR sequences were seen in very few donors, while some public TCRs were found in many individuals. HLA typing was unavailable for some donors at each locus, so association tests used only the typed subset. In an earlier analysis of fewer than 750 of the donors, most TCR beta V segments were observed in productive rearrangements about 90% or about 30% of the time, broadly matching IMGT annotations. A cluster of highly shared sequence variants was judged likely to be a technical artifact of the sequencing pipeline. A total of roughly 160 TCR beta chains were listed by the study as associated with cytomegalovirus. In a later analysis, TCR association rates were found to vary across HLA loci, with the most associated TCRs seen for DRB1 alleles and the fewest for HLA-C alleles. In vitro tests confirmed that three of the cytomegalovirus-associated TCR beta chains recognize cytomegalovirus antigens. The cohort was sequenced for TCR beta chains only, and without alpha or paired-chain data the features that could be detected were limited. A later analysis associated 16,951 TCR beta sequences with specific HLA alleles at a false discovery rate of 0.05. According to the authors, the approach could potentially be generalized to other disease states and immunological phenotypes. Linkage disequilibrium might explain the correlated functional status among segregating V segments, but an unknown experimental factor could not be ruled out. Some IMGT-functional V segments, including TRBV6-2 and TRBV6-3, could not be distinguished by the 87-base-pair reads and were therefore excluded. In a later analysis, most CMV-associated TCR beta chains were found to appear HLA-restricted, with HLA associations seemingly driven largely by CMV exposure. An association between a missense DCLRE1C variant and V-gene and J-gene trimming of TCR beta chains was found in a later genetic analysis and replicated in an independent cohort. The classifier was reported to diagnose cytomegalovirus status with high specificity and sensitivity in both the original and validation cohorts. According to a later genetic analysis, donors in an Asian-associated ancestry cluster had fewer N-insertions in productive TCRs than the approximately 670-donor mean. In a later analysis, HLA-associated TCR beta chains showed more clonal expansion and lower generation probabilities than non-associated chains that were equally common. Assigning TCR associations to individual alleles was difficult when HLA alleles, especially DR and DQ, strongly co-occurred. A further reported finding was that TCR beta sequences accurately predicted the HLA-A and HLA-B alleles for most subjects in the first cohort. The only immune exposure information available for the cohort was CMV serostatus. A later analysis reported that several top co-occurrence clusters appeared linked to parvovirus B19, influenza, CMV and Epstein-Barr virus. Because counts were too low, approximately 15 rarely observed V segments, including chromosome 9 orphons, were excluded from the earlier analysis of roughly 580 of the donors. Sequencing depth was assumed to be roughly uniform across donors in the presence/absence analyses, though that assumption may not hold.

A note on this clone: What antigen it recognizes has not been identified.

The library relied on the immunoSEQ multiplex PCR assay. A mixture of 60 forward primers for TCR Vbeta segments and 13 reverse primers for TCR Jbeta segments was used in the multiplex PCR. A multiplex PCR assay on genomic DNA amplified the CDR3 region of rearranged TCR beta genes. The Illumina HiSeq System was used to sequence the amplified TCR beta libraries as 87-base-pair reads. The original pipeline was this. Across the 670 or so repertoires, a later analysis counted 78 million or so unique TCR beta chains, approximately 12 million of which were shared by at least two donors. A nearest-neighbor algorithm error-corrected the raw reads and collapsed the reads into unique sequences, merging closely related sequences to remove PCR and sequencing errors. Alignment of CDR3 sequences to IMGT reference sequences was used to assign V, D and J gene segments. For a sequence to be retained, a match of at least six nucleotides was required to both a V gene segment and a J gene segment. A rearrangement counted as productive if the CDR3 had no stop codons and remained in frame with V and J, and every other rearrangement counted as non-productive. Following IMGT convention, CDR3 was defined as the stretch from the second conserved V-encoded cysteine to the conserved J-encoded phenylalanine. The earlier analysis of more than 450 of the donors excluded sequences that lacked an unambiguous match to a single V gene segment. In an earlier analysis of about 590 of the donors, a V segment was called functional when productive rearrangements were above 56.7%, and segregating when the standard deviation between donors exceeded 5%. To diagnose cytomegalovirus status from the catalog of TCR beta chain sequences, a statistical classification framework was built. A later analysis assigned V and J genes by comparing TCR nucleotide sequences with IMGT/GENE-DB human TR gene sequences. Using the TCRdist pipeline, a later analysis assigned CDR3 sequences along with most-parsimonious VDJ recombination scenarios. A later analysis defined each TCR beta chain by its CDR3 amino acid sequence plus V-gene family, and excluded reads lacking a unique V-gene family. As a way to deal with suspected cross-contamination and a sequencing artifact, a later analysis dropped under 600 nucleotide sequences that were highly shared and had low generation probability. In a later analysis, a clonal expansion index was calculated for each public chain from normalized within-repertoire ranks of inferred template counts. In a later analysis, generation probabilities were computed with a VDJ recombination model fitted to out-of-frame rearrangements, and the resulting probabilities were checked against IGoR. In a later analysis, TCR-TCR, TCR-HLA and TCR-CMV co-occurrence was scored with hypergeometric tests, and a repertoire-size bias correction was applied to TCR pairs. A later analysis estimated false discovery rates by permuting HLA or CMV assignments 20 times. In a later analysis, co-occurring TCRs were grouped using DBSCAN, and TCRdist sequence similarity was added for clustering within HLA-allele-positive subsets. Repertoires with fewer than 30,000 or more than 120,000 public chains, plus five repertoires with anomalous nucleotide sharing, were excluded from co-occurrence clustering. What TCRdb holds here is the immuneACCESS table cut down to in-frame rearrangements. Part of the clones is not present; checked against another copy, under half of the missing clones reflect an unresolved V gene, and the others are unexplained. D and trimming were read from the DNA, whereas the V and J calls and clone size are those reported in that table. The sample table records about 46,000 clones. Of the sample, roughly 1% is held by the ten largest clones.

In total, fewer than 750 healthy bone marrow donors made up the cohort. Cohort members were all nominally healthy when sampled, although unrecorded immune exposures were likely present. The donor tested CMV seronegative, placing the donor among the approximately 360 seronegative members of the cohort. A peripheral blood sample was collected from each donor, and TCR beta sequencing was performed on peripheral blood mononuclear cells. The Qiagen DNeasy Blood Extraction Kit was used to extract genomic DNA from the blood cell samples. Taken from the germline V gene, the CDR1 and CDR2 loops are SGHDT and YYEEEE. V gives up 4 bases and J gives up 4 bases, and the segment between their germline ends measures 17 bases. The CDR3 contains 16 residues, cysteine and phenylalanine counted. Left in the record is the CDR3 DNA by itself, 48 bases read in frame from the first base.

This chain is built from TRBV5-6 and TRBJ2-2, with no confidently assigned D gene. Sequences were obtained from PBMCs. This clonotype was obtained from a woman aged 40 to 50 in good health and CMV-seronegative. The nucleotide sequence is TGTGCCAGCAGCGCTGAGCACGAATTCCCCACCGGGGAGCTGTTTTTT. This codes for CASSAEHEFPTGELFF.